These 18 T cell receptor beta chains came from one sample sequenced in a study of regulatory and conventional T cells in RAG deficiency. Method: immunoSEQ multiplex PCR; TCRdb's copy keeps in-frame clones and lacks some. The sample records 21,000 or so clones, 85% to 95% being singletons. Blood CD4+ CD25-low CD127-high conventional T cells supplied the genomic DNA template. This sample also belongs to another study, concerning regulatory T cells. As that study records: Primers: 52 TRBV forward and 13 TRBJ reverse.

Sequences were obtained from CD4+ T cells sorted from blood. Receptors originate from a human donor in good health.

V usage is TRBV10-2 and J usage is TRBJ1-5, with D uncertain. The CDR3 spans 14 residues. CDR1 is WSHSY and CDR2 is SAAADI in the germline V gene. With 0 bases removed from V and 5 bases from J, the gap between germline ends came to 8 bases. The CDR3 spells CASSESVAYQPQHF. The CDR3 DNA reads TGCGCCAGCAGTGAGTCTGTGGCTTATCAGCCCCAGCATTTT.

The chain joins TRBV5-1 to TRBJ2-1; perhaps TRBD1 as D (5 bases). Germline V gene data show CDR1 as SGHRS and CDR2 as YFSETQ. V was trimmed by 4 bases and J by 7 bases, leaving 12 bases between them. The CDR3 contains 13 residues. DNA for the CDR3: TGCGCCAGCAGCGGGCCCAGGGCTAATGAGCAGTTCTTC. It encodes CASSGPRANEQFF. The whole variable domain, remainder taken from reference TRBV5-1 and TRBJ2-1, is KAGVTQTPRYLIKTRGQQVTLSCSPISGHRSVSWYQQTPGQGLQFLFEYFSETQRNKGNFPGRFSGRQFSNSRSEMNVSTLELGDSALYLCASSGPRANEQFFGPGTRLTVL.

This chain connects TRBV7-9 to TRBJ2-3; D not certain. The CDR3 covers 13 residues. V lost 5 bases to trimming and J lost 0 bases, with 6 bases between them. The germline V gene encodes CDR1 SEHNR and CDR2 FQNEAQ (reference sequence). The CDR3 is CASSPGSTDTQYF. CDR3 in DNA: TGTGCCAGCAGCCCCGGAAGCACAGATACGCAGTATTTT. Full variable domain (missing parts from reference TRBV7-9 and TRBJ2-3): DTGVSQNPRHKITKRGQNVTFRCDPISEHNRLYWYRQTLGQGPEFLTYFQNEAQLEKSRLLSDRFSAERPKGSFSTLEIQRTEQGDSAMYLCASSPGSTDTQYFGPGTRLTVL.

The rearrangement links TRBV7-9 to TRBJ2-5, with D unresolved. Trimming left V 3 bases short and J 4 bases short, with 12 bases between. This CDR3 has 14 residues. The germline gives CDR1 SEHNR, CDR2 FQNEAQ (reference sequence). Written as DNA, the CDR3 is TGTGCCAGCAGCTTTCTCTTGGACGGAGAGACCCAGTACTTC. Its translation is CASSFLLDGETQYF.

The rearrangement uses TRBV5-5 and TRBJ2-7; maybe TRBD2 (6 bases). CDR1 SGHKS and CDR2 YYEKEE come from the germline V gene (reference sequence). The CDR3 covers 12 residues. Trimming pared 3 bases from V and 6 bases from J, leaving 10 bases between. For the CDR3, the DNA is TGTGCCAGCAGCTCTTTGACTAGCGAGCAGTACTTC. Encoded protein: CASSSLTSEQYF.

On this clone: A junction boundary mismatches the germline segment, possibly from a read error. The genes are TRBV7-2 and TRBJ2-1, with D possibly being TRBD2 (5 bases). The CDR3 sequence is 15 residues long. Germline CDR1 SGHTA, CDR2 FQGNSA. The CDR3: CASSLAGTSYNEQFF. The CDR3 DNA reads TGTGCCAGCAGCCTAGCAGGAACCTCCTACAATGAGCAGTTCTTC.

The rearrangement links TRBV4-1 to TRBJ1-6; D not certain. CDR3 size: 13 residues. V was shortened by 5 bases and J by 9 bases, with 11 bases between the two germline ends. The V gene's germline CDR1 is MGHRA and CDR2 YSYEKL. The CDR3 coding sequence is TGCGCCAGCAGCGATCGGGCCTTTTCACCCCTCCACTTT. Translation: CASSDRAFSPLHF.

V usage is TRBV5-8 and J usage is TRBJ2-5; maybe TRBD1 (5 bases). CDR1 and CDR2 (germline): SGHTS, YDEGEE. CDR3 length: 12 amino acids. Trimming removed 6 bases from V and 2 bases from J, with 8 bases in between. CDR3 region: CASMQGQETQYF. CDR3 DNA: TGTGCCAGCATGCAGGGTCAAGAGACCCAGTACTTC.

The chain uses TRBV4-1 and TRBJ1-1; unclear D gene. The germline gives CDR1 MGHRA, CDR2 YSYEKL. The CDR3 covers 15 residues. The V end lost 0 bases, the J end lost 8 bases, and 16 bases lay between the germline ends. CDR3 coding DNA: TGCGCCAGCAGCCAAGACCAGGTCCGAGGCCGAGAAGCTTTCTTT. Protein product: CASSQDQVRGREAFF.

This sequence joins TRBV11-2 and TRBJ2-7, with TRBD2 identical over 10 bases. Germline CDR1 and CDR2: SGHAT and FQNNGV. V was pared by 5 bases and J by 7 bases, with 5 bases of the junction left unmatched. This CDR3 is 13 amino acids long. The CDR3 DNA follows: TGTGCCAGCAGCCACCCGACTAGCGGGGAGCAGTACTTC. Amino acid sequence: CASSHPTSGEQYF.

The J gene is TRBJ1-2, the V gene TRBV7-9; a weak D match, TRBD1 (6 bases). Trimming took off 3 bases at V and 3 bases at J, with 14 bases between the two ends. CDR1 and CDR2 (germline): SEHNR, FQNEAQ (reference sequence). The CDR3 loop spans 15 amino acids. CDR3 in DNA: TGTGCCAGCAGCTTTGGACAGCTAAGACACTATGGCTACACCTTC. This encodes CASSFGQLRHYGYTF.

This clone was counted once. The rearrangement uses TRBV10-1 and TRBJ2-1, with 8 bases fitting TRBD2. There are 15 residues in the CDR3. V shed 3 bases, J shed 2 bases, and the junction held 3 bases outside the gene matches. Germline CDR1 reads WNHNN; CDR2 reads SYGVQD (reference sequence). The CDR3 bases are TGCGCCAGCAGTGAAGCGGGAGTGGCCTACAATGAGCAGTTCTTC. Amino acids: CASSEAGVAYNEQFF.

V and J are TRBV5-5 and TRBJ1-2; maybe TRBD1 (6 bases). There are 14 residues in the CDR3. CDR1 and CDR2 from the germline V gene are SGHKS and YYEKEE (reference sequence). V was shortened by 4 bases and J by 4 bases, with 14 bases between the two germline ends. CDR3: CASSLLGTPYGYTF. CDR3 DNA: TGTGCCAGCAGCCTATTGGGGACACCCTATGGCTACACCTTC.

The rearrangement joins TRBV6-4 to TRBJ2-3; D perhaps matches TRBD2 (7 bases). CDR3 size: 17 residues. V dropped 2 bases and J dropped 0 bases, with 15 bases sitting between them. Germline V gene lookup returns CDR1 MRHNA and CDR2 SNTAGT. The CDR3 region is CASSDGRAGASTDTQYF. CDR3 bases: TGTGCCAGCAGTGACGGGAGGGCGGGGGCTAGCACAGATACGCAGTATTTT.

This clone was detected once. V and J are TRBV4-1 and TRBJ2-1; D is uncertain. Germline lookup yields CDR1 MGHRA and CDR2 YSYEKL. Trimming pared 1 base from V and 1 base from J, leaving 11 bases between. The CDR3 is made up of 16 amino acids. CDR3 nucleotide sequence: TGCGCCAGCAGCCAAGTTCTGGCGGATTCCTACAATGAGCAGTTCTTC. It specifies CASSQVLADSYNEQFF.

V is TRBV5-4 and J is TRBJ1-2; D uncertain. In germline, CDR1 is SGHNT, CDR2 YYREEE (reference sequence). The CDR3 has 13 residues. V was cut by 0 bases and J by 8 bases, with 11 bases left in between. CDR3 sequence (DNA): TGTGCCAGCAGCTTGGCCGTGGAAAGGGGCTACACCTTC. Its translation: CASSLAVERGYTF. The full variable domain, rest sourced from reference TRBV5-4 and TRBJ1-2, is ETGVTQSPTHLIKTRGQQVTLRCSSQSGHNTVSWYQQALGQGPQFIFQYYREEENGRGNFPPRFSGLQFPNYSSELNVNALELDDSALYLCASSLAVERGYTFGSGTRLTVV.

This chain joins TRBV30 and TRBJ2-7; 10 nucleotides match TRBD1. Per germline, CDR1 GTSNPN and CDR2 SVGIG (reference sequence). The trim removed 3 bases at V and 7 bases at J, leaving 12 bases unmatched. The CDR3 loop spans 15 amino acids. This CDR3 is CAWRRDRGGRGEQYF. The CDR3 DNA reads TGTGCCTGGAGGAGGGACAGGGGAGGCCGAGGGGAGCAGTACTTC.

This chain links TRBV19 with TRBJ1-2; TRBD1 matches 12 bases. The germline V gene has CDR1 LNHDA and CDR2 SQIVND (reference sequence). V gave up 5 bases and J gave up 4 bases; unmatched junction bases: 8. This CDR3 spans 16 amino acids. The CDR3 reads CASSRDRGPGGYGYTF. CDR3 sequence (DNA): TGTGCCAGTAGTCGGGACAGGGGGCCTGGTGGCTATGGCTACACCTTC.